This T cell receptor (beta chain) derives from a study of T cells after yellow fever vaccination. J was trimmed by 0 bases and V by 2 bases; bases with no gene match: 2. Germline V gene sequence: CDR1 GTSNPN, CDR2 SVGIG (reference sequence). The CDR3 is 14 residues long. TCRdb recomputed calls from the 5' RACE reads with MiXCR, one row per CDR3 protein. Counted here are 200,000 or so distinct CDR3 sequences, 6.5% to 7.5% occurring once; the ten biggest clones make up around 1%. This clonotype appeared a few times. The sample in question was CD4+ T cells sorted from PBMCs, obtained on the day of the yellow fever booster vaccination. This chain connects TRBV30 to TRBJ2-3, with TRBD2 matching over 7 bases. The source of this sequence is a man younger than 40 who received the YFV17D yellow fever vaccine. CDR3 bases: TGTGCCTGGAGTAAGGGACTAAGCACAGATACGCAGTATTTT. Its translation: CAWSKGLSTDTQYF.